This T cell receptor beta chain was sequenced for a study of T cell responses to AZD1222 COVID-19 vaccine. Study observations and caveats: Among AZD1222 vaccinees, only 5 to 7 were seropositive at baseline. Spike-specific TCR breadth and depth grew following two AZD1222 doses. In a largely white British group with more females than males, clonal diversity was possibly underestimated.

Germline V gene sequence: CDR1 WSHSY, CDR2 SAAADI. The CDR3 is 19 residues long. Trimming took off 2 bases at V and 0 bases at J, with 23 bases between the two ends. Note on this clone: Its antigen is as yet unknown.

The assay was immunoSEQ multiplex PCR, and TCRdb's table has in-frame clones only and misses some. There are roughly 93,000 clones in the sample; roughly 87% occur only once, and 1.6% lies in the top ten. This receptor was taken from an adult in good health. The material was peripheral blood, obtained on day 0 of AZD1222 vaccination. J is TRBJ2-7 and V is TRBV10-2; D is perhaps TRBD2 (5 bases). CDR3 bases: TGCGCCAGCAGTGAGGACTTTGGGAGCTCCCCCCAGTTCTCCTACGAGCAGTACTTC. This sequence encodes CASSEDFGSSPQFSYEQYF.